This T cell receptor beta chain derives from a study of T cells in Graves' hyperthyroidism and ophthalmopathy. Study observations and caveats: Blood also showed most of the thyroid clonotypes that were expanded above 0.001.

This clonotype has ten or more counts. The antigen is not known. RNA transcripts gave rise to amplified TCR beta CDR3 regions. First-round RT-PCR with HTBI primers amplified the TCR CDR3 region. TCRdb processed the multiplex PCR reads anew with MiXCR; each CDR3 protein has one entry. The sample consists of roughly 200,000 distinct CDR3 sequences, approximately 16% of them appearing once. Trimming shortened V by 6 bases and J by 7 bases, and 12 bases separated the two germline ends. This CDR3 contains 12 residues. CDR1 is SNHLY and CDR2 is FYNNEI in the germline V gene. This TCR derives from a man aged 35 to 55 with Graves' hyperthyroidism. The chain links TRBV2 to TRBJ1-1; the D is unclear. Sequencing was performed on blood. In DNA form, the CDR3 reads TGTGCCAGCAGGATCGGCCCAGTTGAAGCTTTCTTT. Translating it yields CASRIGPVEAFF.